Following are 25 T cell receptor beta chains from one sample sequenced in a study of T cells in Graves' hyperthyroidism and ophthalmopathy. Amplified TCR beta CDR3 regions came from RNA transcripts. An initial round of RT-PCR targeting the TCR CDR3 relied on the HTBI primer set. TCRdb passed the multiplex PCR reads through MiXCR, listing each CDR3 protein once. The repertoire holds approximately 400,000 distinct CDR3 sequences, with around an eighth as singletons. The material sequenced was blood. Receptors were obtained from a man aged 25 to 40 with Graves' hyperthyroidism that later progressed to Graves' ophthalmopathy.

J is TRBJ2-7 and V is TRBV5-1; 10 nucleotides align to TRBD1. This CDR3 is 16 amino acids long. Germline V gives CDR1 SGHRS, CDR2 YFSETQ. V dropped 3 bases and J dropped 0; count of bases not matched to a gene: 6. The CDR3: CASSSGTGATSYEQYF. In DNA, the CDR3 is TGCGCCAGCAGCTCCGGGACAGGGGCCACCTCCTACGAGCAGTACTTC.

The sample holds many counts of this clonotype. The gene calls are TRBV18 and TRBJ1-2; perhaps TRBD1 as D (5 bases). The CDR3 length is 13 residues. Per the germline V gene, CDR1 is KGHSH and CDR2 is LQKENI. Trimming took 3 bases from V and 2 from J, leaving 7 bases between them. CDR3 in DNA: TGTGCCAGCTCACCGACAGACAACTATGGCTACACCTTC. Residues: CASSPTDNYGYTF.

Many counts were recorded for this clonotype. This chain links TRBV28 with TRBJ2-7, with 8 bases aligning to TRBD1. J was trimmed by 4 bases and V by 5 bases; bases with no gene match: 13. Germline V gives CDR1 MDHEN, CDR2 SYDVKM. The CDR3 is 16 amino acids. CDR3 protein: CASSPPGGQASYEQYF. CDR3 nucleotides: TGTGCCAGCAGTCCTCCTGGGGGACAGGCTTCGTACGAGCAGTACTTC. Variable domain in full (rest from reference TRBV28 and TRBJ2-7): DVKVTQSSRYLVKRTGEKVFLECVQDMDHENMFWYRQDPGLGLRLIYFSYDVKMKEKGDIPEGYSVSREKKERFSLILESASTNQTSMYLCASSPPGGQASYEQYFGPGTRLTVT.

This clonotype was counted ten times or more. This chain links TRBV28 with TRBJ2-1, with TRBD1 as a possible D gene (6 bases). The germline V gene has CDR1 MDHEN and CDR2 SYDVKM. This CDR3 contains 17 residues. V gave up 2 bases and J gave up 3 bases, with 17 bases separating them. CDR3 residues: CASSLGAPGAHYNEQFF. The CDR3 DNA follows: TGTGCCAGCAGTTTAGGGGCCCCAGGGGCGCACTACAATGAGCAGTTCTTC. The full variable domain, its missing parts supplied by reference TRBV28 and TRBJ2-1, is DVKVTQSSRYLVKRTGEKVFLECVQDMDHENMFWYRQDPGLGLRLIYFSYDVKMKEKGDIPEGYSVSREKKERFSLILESASTNQTSMYLCASSLGAPGAHYNEQFFGPGTRLTVL.

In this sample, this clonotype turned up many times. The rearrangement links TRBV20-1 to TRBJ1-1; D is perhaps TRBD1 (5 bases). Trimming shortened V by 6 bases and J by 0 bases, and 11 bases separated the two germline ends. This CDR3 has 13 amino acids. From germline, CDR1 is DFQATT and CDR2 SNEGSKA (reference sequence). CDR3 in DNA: TGCAGTGCGGCCCACAGGATGAACACTGAAGCTTTCTTT. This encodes CSAAHRMNTEAFF.

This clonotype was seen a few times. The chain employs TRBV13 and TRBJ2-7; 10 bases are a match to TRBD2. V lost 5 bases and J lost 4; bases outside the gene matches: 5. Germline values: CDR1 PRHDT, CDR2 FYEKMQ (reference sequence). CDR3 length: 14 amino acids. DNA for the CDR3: TGTGCCAGCAGCCGACCGGGACTAGCGTACGAGCAGTACTTC. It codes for CASSRPGLAYEQYF.

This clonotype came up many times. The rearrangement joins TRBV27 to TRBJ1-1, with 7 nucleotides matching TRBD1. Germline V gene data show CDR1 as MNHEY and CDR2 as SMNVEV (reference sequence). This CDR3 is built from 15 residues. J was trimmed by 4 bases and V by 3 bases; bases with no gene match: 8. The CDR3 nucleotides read TGTGCCAGCAGTTTTGCAGGGGGGGTTAGCACTGAAGCTTTCTTT. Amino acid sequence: CASSFAGGVSTEAFF.

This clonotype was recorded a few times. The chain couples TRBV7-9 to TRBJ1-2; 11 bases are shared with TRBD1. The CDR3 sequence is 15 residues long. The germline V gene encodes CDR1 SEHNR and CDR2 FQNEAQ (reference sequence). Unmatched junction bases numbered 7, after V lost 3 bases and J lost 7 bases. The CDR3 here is CASSFAGTGGPGYTF. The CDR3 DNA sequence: TGTGCCAGCAGCTTCGCCGGGACAGGGGGACCTGGCTACACCTTC. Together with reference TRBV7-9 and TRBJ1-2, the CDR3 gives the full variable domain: DTGVSQNPRHKITKRGQNVTFRCDPISEHNRLYWYRQTLGQGPEFLTYFQNEAQLEKSRLLSDRFSAERPKGSFSTLEIQRTEQGDSAMYLCASSFAGTGGPGYTFGSGTRLTVV.

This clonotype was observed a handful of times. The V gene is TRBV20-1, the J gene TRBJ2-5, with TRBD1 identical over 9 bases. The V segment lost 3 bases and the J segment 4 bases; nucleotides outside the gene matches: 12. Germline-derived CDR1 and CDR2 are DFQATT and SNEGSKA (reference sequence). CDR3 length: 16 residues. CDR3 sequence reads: CSASPKNRGRRETQYF. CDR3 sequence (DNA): TGCAGTGCTAGTCCGAAAAACAGGGGGCGCCGAGAGACCCAGTACTTC.

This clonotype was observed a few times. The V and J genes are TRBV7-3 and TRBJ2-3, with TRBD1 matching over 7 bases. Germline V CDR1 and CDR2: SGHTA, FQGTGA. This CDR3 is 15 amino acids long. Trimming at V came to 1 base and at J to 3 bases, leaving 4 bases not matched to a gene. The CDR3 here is CASSLNPRGTDTQYF. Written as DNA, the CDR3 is TGTGCCAGCAGCTTAAATCCCAGGGGGACAGATACGCAGTATTTT.

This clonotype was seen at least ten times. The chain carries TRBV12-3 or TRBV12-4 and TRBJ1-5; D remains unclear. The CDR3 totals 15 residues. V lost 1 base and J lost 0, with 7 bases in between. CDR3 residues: CASSLGQHSNQPQHF. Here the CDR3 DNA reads TGTGCCAGCAGTTTAGGGCAGCATAGCAATCAGCCCCAGCATTTT.

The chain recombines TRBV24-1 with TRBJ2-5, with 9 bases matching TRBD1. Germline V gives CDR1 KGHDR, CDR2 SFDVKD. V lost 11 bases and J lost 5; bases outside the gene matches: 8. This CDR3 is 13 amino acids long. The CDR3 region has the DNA TGTGCCATCGGGACAGGGACGGTGGAGACCCAGTACTTC. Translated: CAIGTGTVETQYF.

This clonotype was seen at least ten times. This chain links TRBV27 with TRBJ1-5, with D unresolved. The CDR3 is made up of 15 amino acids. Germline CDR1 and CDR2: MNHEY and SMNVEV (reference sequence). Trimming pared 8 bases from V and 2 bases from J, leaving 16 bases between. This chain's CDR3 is CASAHRVIGNQPQHF. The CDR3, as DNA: TGTGCCAGCGCTCACCGGGTGATAGGCAATCAGCCCCAGCATTTT.

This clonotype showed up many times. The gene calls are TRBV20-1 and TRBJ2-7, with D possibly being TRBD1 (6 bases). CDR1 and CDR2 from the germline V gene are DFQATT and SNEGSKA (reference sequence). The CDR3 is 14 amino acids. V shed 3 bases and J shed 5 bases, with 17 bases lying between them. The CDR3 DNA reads TGCAGTGCTAGTATGGCCCAGGGGATGGACGAGCAGTACTTC. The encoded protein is CSASMAQGMDEQYF.

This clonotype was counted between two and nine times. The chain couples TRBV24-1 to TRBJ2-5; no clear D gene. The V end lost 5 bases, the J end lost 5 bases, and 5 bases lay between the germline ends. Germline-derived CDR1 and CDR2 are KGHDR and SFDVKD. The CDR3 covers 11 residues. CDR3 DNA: TGTGCCACCAGTGCTGTGGAGACCCAGTACTTC. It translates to CATSAVETQYF.

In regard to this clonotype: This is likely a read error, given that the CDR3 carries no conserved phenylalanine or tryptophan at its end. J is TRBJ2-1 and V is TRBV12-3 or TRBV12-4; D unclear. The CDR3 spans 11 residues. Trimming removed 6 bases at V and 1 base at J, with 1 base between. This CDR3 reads CASRSYNEQFL. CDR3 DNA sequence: TGTGCCAGCAGGTCCTACAATGAGCAGTTCCTC.

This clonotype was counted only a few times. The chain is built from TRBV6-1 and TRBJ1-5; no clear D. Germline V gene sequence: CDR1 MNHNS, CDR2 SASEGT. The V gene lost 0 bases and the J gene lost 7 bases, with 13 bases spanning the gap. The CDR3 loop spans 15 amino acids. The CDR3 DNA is TGTGCCAGCAGTGAAGCAGGGCAAGGCTGGCAGCCCCAGCATTTT. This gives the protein CASSEAGQGWQPQHF.

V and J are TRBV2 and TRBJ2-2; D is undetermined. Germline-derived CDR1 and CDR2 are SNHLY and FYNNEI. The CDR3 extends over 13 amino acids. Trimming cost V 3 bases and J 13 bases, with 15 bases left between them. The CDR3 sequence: CASSDIGSSGLFF. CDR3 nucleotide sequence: TGTGCCAGCAGTGATATTGGTAGTAGTGGGCTGTTTTTT.

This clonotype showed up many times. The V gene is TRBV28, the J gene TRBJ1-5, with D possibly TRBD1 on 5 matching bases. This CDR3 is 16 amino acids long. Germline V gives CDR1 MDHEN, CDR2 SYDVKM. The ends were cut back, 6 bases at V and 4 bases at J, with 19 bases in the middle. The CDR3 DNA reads TGTGCCAGCAGCTTGGCCCCCGGGGGGGGAAATCAGCCCCAGCATTTT. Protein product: CASSLAPGGGNQPQHF.

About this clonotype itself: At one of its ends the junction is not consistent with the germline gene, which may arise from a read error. DNA for the CDR3: TGTGCCACCGGTGATTGGTATAGCAATCAGCCCCAGCATTTT. Its protein is CATGDWYSNQPQHF. The chain carries TRBV24-1 and TRBJ1-5; D is uncertain. CDR1 and CDR2 (germline): KGHDR, SFDVKD. The CDR3 consists of 14 residues.

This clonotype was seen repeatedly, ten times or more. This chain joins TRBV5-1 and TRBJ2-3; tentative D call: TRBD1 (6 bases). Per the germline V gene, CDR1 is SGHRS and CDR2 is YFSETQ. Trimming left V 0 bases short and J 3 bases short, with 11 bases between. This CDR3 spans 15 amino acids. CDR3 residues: CASSLAWTETDTQYF. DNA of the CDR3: TGCGCCAGCAGCTTGGCCTGGACAGAAACAGATACGCAGTATTTT.

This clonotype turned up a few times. CDR3: CASSQGMRGTYEQYF. The CDR3 nucleotides read TGCGCCAGCAGCCAAGGGATGAGAGGTACCTACGAGCAGTACTTC. The V and J genes are TRBV4-1 and TRBJ2-7; D gene unclear. Trimming took off 1 base at V and 2 bases at J, with 12 bases between the two ends. This CDR3 is built from 15 residues. Germline V CDR1 and CDR2: MGHRA, YSYEKL.

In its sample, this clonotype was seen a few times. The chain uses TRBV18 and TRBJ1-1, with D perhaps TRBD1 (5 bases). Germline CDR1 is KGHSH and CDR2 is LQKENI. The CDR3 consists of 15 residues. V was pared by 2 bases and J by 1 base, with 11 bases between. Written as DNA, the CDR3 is TGTGCCAGCTCACCAGTTAGAGGGACGAACACTGAAGCTTTCTTT. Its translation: CASSPVRGTNTEAFF. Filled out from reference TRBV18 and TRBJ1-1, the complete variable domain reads NAGVMQNPRHLVRRRGQEARLRCSPMKGHSHVYWYRQLPEEGLKFMVYLQKENIIDESGMPKERFSAEFPKEGPSILRIQQVVRGDSAAYFCASSPVRGTNTEAFFGQGTRLTVV.

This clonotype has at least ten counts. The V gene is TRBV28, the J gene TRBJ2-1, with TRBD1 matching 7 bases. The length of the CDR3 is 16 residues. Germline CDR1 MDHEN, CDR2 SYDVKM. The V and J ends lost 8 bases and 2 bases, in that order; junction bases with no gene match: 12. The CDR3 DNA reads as TGTGCCAGCCCCCCCTTAGAGGGGGCCGCCTACAATGAGCAGTTCTTC. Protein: CASPPLEGAAYNEQFF.

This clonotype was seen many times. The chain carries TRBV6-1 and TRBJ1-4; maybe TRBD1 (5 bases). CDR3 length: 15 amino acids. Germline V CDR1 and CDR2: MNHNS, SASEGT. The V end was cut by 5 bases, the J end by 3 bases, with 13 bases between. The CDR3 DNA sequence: TGTGCCAGCAGTTTTCGGGGGTCGCCTAATGAAAAACTGTTTTTT. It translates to CASSFRGSPNEKLFF.